This T cell receptor (beta chain) was identified during a study of monozygotic twins with cystic fibrosis. This CDR3 has 14 residues. Trimming took off 5 bases at V and 1 base at J, with 11 bases between the two ends. Germline V lookup: CDR1 MDHEN, CDR2 SYDVKM. Concerning this clone: Its antigen remains unidentified.

Study-level results: Median Simpson clonality of 0.0095 suggested naive T cells predominated.

Method: immunoSEQ multiplex PCR; TCRdb's copy keeps in-frame clones and lacks some. Of approximately 13,000 clones listed, 80% to 90% are singletons. The TCR originated in a boy between 10 and 17 years old with cystic fibrosis. Material for sequencing was blood. This chain connects TRBV28 to TRBJ2-5, with unresolved D. The CDR3 DNA is TGTGCCAGCAGTCCCGGTGGCTTCCAAGAGACCCAGTACTTC. This gives the protein CASSPGGFQETQYF.